What follows describes a single T cell receptor (beta chain). Its antigen is not identified. The sample comes from a study of cytomegalovirus exposure and HLA in healthy donors. Whole-study results and caveats: Presence/absence analysis assumed near-uniform sequencing depth across donors.

Germline CDR1 is MNHNS and CDR2 is SASEGT. The CDR3 totals 13 residues. V shed 5 bases, J shed 10 bases, and the junction held 7 bases outside the gene matches. PCR amplification relied on 60 Vbeta primers (plus 13 Jbeta primers). Authors' analysis steps: Unique TCR beta chains numbered about 79 million in a later analysis, with approximately 10 million shared. TCRdb's copy holds only in-frame clones and misses some; the assay was immunoSEQ multiplex PCR. That table furnishes V, J and clone size, whereas the DNA furnished D and trimming. The sample records more than 85,000 clones, approximately 80% being singletons.

Input material: PBMCs. The clonotype originates from a female donor in good health and CMV-seropositive. J is TRBJ1-2 and V is TRBV6-1; 10 bases fit TRBD1. CDR3 region: CASSSGTGAIYTF. The CDR3 region has the DNA TGTGCCAGCAGTTCCGGGACAGGGGCTATCTACACCTTC.